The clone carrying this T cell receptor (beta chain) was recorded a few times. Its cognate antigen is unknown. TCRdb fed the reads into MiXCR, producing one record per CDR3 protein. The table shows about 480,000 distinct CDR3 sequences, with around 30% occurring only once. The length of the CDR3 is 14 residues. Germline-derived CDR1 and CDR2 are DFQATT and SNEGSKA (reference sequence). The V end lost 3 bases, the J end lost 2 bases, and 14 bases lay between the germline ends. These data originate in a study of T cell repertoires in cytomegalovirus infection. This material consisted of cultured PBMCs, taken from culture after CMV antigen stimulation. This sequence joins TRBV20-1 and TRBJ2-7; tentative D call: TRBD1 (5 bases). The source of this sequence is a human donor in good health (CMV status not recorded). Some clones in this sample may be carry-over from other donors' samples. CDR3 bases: TGCAGTGCTAGGCCCCAGGGTGAGCCCTACGAGCAGTACTTC. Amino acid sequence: CSARPQGEPYEQYF.